This T cell receptor (beta chain) was observed in a study of blood T cells in healthy people across ages. The study, taken as a whole, reports: Roughly linearly, TCR beta diversity per million T cells fell as age increased.

A second PCR of about 6 to 11 cycles used a sample-barcoded 5' primer and a J-beta primer mix. All samples gave at least 3 million CDR3-containing paired-end reads. MiXCR, applied by TCRdb to the 5' RACE reads, yields one record per CDR3 protein. In the table there are 700,000 to 850,000 distinct CDR3 sequences, about 48% of which are singletons. Points on this clonotype: Its antigen is undetermined.

CDR1 and CDR2 from the germline V gene are KGHDR and SFDVKD. V was shortened by 8 bases and J by 3 bases, with 10 bases between the two germline ends. The CDR3 extends over 13 amino acids. The individuals who served as donors were healthy Caucasians living in Russia, aged about 6 to 100. Isolation recovered at least 6 million PBMCs from every sample. The chain recombines TRBV24-1 with TRBJ2-1, with D perhaps matching TRBD2 (6 bases). This TCR came from a man at least 80 years old in good health. Sequenced: blood. CDR3 sequence: CATKPSDYNEQFF. The DNA of the CDR3 is TGTGCCACCAAGCCTAGCGACTACAATGAGCAGTTCTTC.